These 26 T cell receptor beta chains came from one sample sequenced in a study of PD-L1 blockade in urothelial cancer. The sample's time point: pretreatment peripheral blood. Sequencing was performed with immunoSEQ multiplex PCR; in TCRdb, only in-frame clones are kept and a portion is missing. Of about 74,000 clones in the sample, roughly 90% were seen once. This specimen consisted of PBMCs, obtained around atezolizumab (anti-PD-L1) treatment. Receptors were obtained from a man aged 70-80 years with urothelial cancer.

V gene TRBV27 combines with J gene TRBJ2-3; D remains unclear. The CDR3 has 12 amino acids. V dropped 6 bases and J dropped 8 bases, with 12 bases sitting between them. Germline CDR1 is MNHEY and CDR2 is SMNVEV (reference sequence). The DNA for the CDR3 is TGTGCCAGCAGCCCAACCTCGGGTACGCAGTATTTT. Its translation: CASSPTSGTQYF.

The CDR3 DNA is TGTGCCAGTACCCAGGGTAGTCAGCCCCAGCATTTT. Protein product: CASTQGSQPQHF. This sequence joins TRBV19 and TRBJ1-5; tentative D call: TRBD1 (5 bases). The CDR3 covers 12 residues. Trimming shortened V by 7 bases and J by 6 bases, and 10 bases separated the two germline ends. Germline CDR1 is LNHDA and CDR2 is SQIVND (reference sequence).

The chain employs TRBV2 and TRBJ1-1; weak D call: TRBD1 (6 bases). This CDR3 has 12 residues. With 8 bases removed from V and 2 bases from J, the gap between germline ends came to 9 bases. Germline CDR1 is SNHLY and CDR2 is FYNNEI. As DNA, the CDR3 is TGTGCCAGCCTACAGGGAAACACTGAAGCTTTCTTT. It encodes CASLQGNTEAFF.

The sample holds one count of this clone. This chain connects TRBV5-1 to TRBJ2-5; perhaps TRBD1 as D (5 bases). Germline CDR1 and CDR2: SGHRS and YFSETQ. The CDR3 extends over 14 amino acids. V was shortened by 1 base and J by 1 base, with 8 bases between the two germline ends. CDR3 bases: TGCGCCAGCAGCTTGTCCCAGGGCCAAGAGACCCAGTACTTC. This gives the protein CASSLSQGQETQYF.

The rearrangement links TRBV27 to TRBJ1-5, with unresolved D. CDR3 length equals 14 residues. The V gene lost 8 bases and the J gene lost 2 bases, with 13 bases spanning the gap. CDR1 is MNHEY and CDR2 is SMNVEV in the germline V gene (reference sequence). The CDR3 DNA sequence: TGTGCCAGCCGGCGGGGTCGAGGCAATCAGCCCCAGCATTTT. Protein: CASRRGRGNQPQHF.

The chain uses TRBV6-6 and TRBJ2-5, with D possibly TRBD2 on 6 matching bases. The V and J ends lost 0 bases and 5 bases respectively, with 13 bases between them. The CDR3 has 15 amino acids. Germline V CDR1 and CDR2: MNHNY, SVGAGI (reference sequence). The CDR3 nucleotides are TGTGCCAGCAGTTACTCTGGAGGGCCGGGGGAGACCCAGTACTTC. Translating it yields CASSYSGGPGETQYF.

This sequence joins TRBV5-1 and TRBJ1-5, with 7 bases lining up with TRBD1. From germline, CDR1 is SGHRS and CDR2 YFSETQ. CDR3 length: 15 residues. Trimming took 4 bases from V and 6 from J; bases not matched to a gene: 10. In nucleotides, the CDR3 is TGCGCCAGCAGCCTGGAGGGGGCGAGAGGTCAGCCCCAGCATTTT. It yields the protein CASSLEGARGQPQHF. Looking up the rest from reference TRBV5-1 and TRBJ1-5 gives the full variable domain: KAGVTQTPRYLIKTRGQQVTLSCSPISGHRSVSWYQQTPGQGLQFLFEYFSETQRNKGNFPGRFSGRQFSNSRSEMNVSTLELGDSALYLCASSLEGARGQPQHFGDGTRLSIL.

The J gene is TRBJ2-7, the V gene TRBV11-2; 8 positions agree with TRBD2. Germline V gives CDR1 SGHAT, CDR2 FQNNGV. This CDR3 spans 14 amino acids. The V and J ends lost 0 bases and 6 bases, in that order; junction bases with no gene match: 4. Here the CDR3 reads CASSLEGGRSEQYF. In nucleotides, the CDR3 is TGTGCCAGCAGCTTAGAAGGCGGGAGGAGCGAGCAGTACTTC. The whole variable domain, filled in from reference TRBV11-2 and TRBJ2-7, reads EAGVAQSPRYKIIEKRQSVAFWCNPISGHATLYWYQQILGQGPKLLIQFQNNGVVDDSQLPKDRFSAERLKGVDSTLKIQPAKLEDSAVYLCASSLEGGRSEQYFGPGTRLTVT.

This chain connects TRBV19 to TRBJ2-7; D is ambiguous. Germline CDR1 and CDR2: LNHDA and SQIVND (reference sequence). The CDR3 loop spans 11 amino acids. V lost 1 base, J lost 7 bases, and 5 bases lay in between. The chain's CDR3 is CASSIGGEQYF. The CDR3 DNA sequence: TGTGCCAGTAGTATAGGAGGAGAGCAGTACTTC.

V usage is TRBV6-1 and J usage is TRBJ2-7; D remains ambiguous. The CDR3 is 11 residues long. The germline V and J ends were trimmed by 2 bases and 6 bases, with 5 bases remaining between them. Germline V lookup: CDR1 MNHNS, CDR2 SASEGT. Written as DNA, the CDR3 is TGTGCCAGCAGTGAACTCGGCGAGCAGTACTTC. Translated, it gives CASSELGEQYF.

J is TRBJ2-2 and V is TRBV7-8; 7 bases line up with TRBD2. The CDR3 contains 17 residues. The germline V gene has CDR1 SGHVS and CDR2 FQNEAQ. The junction had 10 bases not matched to a gene; V was cut back by 1 base and J by 5 bases. The CDR3 nucleotides read TGTGCCAGCAGCTTAGGTTTCGCGGGAGAGTTTACCGGGGAGCTGTTTTTT. This gives the protein CASSLGFAGEFTGELFF.

The V and J genes are TRBV7-9 and TRBJ2-1; 8 nucleotides match TRBD2. From germline, CDR1 is SEHNR and CDR2 FQNEAQ (reference sequence). The CDR3 has 13 amino acids. Written as DNA, the CDR3 is TGTGAAACCTCAGGACTAGCTCCCAATGAGCAGTTCTTC. Its protein is CETSGLAPNEQFF.

This chain uses TRBV10-2 with TRBJ2-7, with TRBD2 matching over 9 bases. Germline V gives CDR1 WSHSY, CDR2 SAAADI. The CDR3 loop spans 15 amino acids. Germline trimming cut 6 bases from V and 4 bases from J; bases unmatched to any gene: 10. In nucleotides, the CDR3 is TGCGCCAGCAGGTCCTCCGGGACTAGCAGGTACGAGCAGTACTTC. It yields the protein CASRSSGTSRYEQYF.

The rearrangement links TRBV6-5 to TRBJ2-7; a possible D gene is TRBD1 (5 bases). CDR3 length equals 14 residues. Trimming shortened V by 2 bases and J by 4 bases, and 12 bases separated the two germline ends. Per the germline V gene, CDR1 is MNHEY and CDR2 is SVGAGI. The CDR3 bases are TGTGCCAGCAGTTACCGACAGTTAAGTTACGAGCAGTACTTC. Translating gives CASSYRQLSYEQYF.

V usage is TRBV18 and J usage is TRBJ2-7; weak D call: TRBD2 (6 bases). The CDR3 has 13 amino acids. Trimming stripped 3 bases from V and 6 bases from J, with 12 bases between. Per germline, CDR1 KGHSH and CDR2 LQKENI. The CDR3 DNA sequence: TGTGCCAGCTCACCGGAGACTAGTTTCGAGCAGTACTTC. Translation: CASSPETSFEQYF. Full variable domain (outside the CDR3, taken from reference TRBV18 and TRBJ2-7): NAGVMQNPRHLVRRRGQEARLRCSPMKGHSHVYWYRQLPEEGLKFMVYLQKENIIDESGMPKERFSAEFPKEGPSILRIQQVVRGDSAAYFCASSPETSFEQYFGPGTRLTVT.

The chain employs TRBV4-2 and TRBJ2-7; no firm D call. Germline loops: CDR1 LGHNA, CDR2 YNFKEQ. The V and J ends lost 0 bases and 0 bases respectively, with 6 bases between them. The CDR3 loop spans 14 amino acids. The CDR3, as DNA: TGTGCCAGCAGCCAAGATTTGAGCTCCTACGAGCAGTACTTC. Amino acid sequence: CASSQDLSSYEQYF.

V gene TRBV5-5 combines with J gene TRBJ2-1; 8 bases agree with TRBD1. Germline lookup yields CDR1 SGHKS and CDR2 YYEKEE (reference sequence). CDR3 length: 15 residues. Unmatched junction bases numbered 6, after V lost 1 base and J lost 6 bases. The CDR3 region is CASSLSRGLSNEQFF. As DNA, the CDR3 is TGTGCCAGCAGCTTGAGCAGGGGGCTGAGCAATGAGCAGTTCTTC.

The gene calls are TRBV28 and TRBJ1-5, with D possibly matching TRBD1 (6 bases). Germline V CDR1 and CDR2: MDHEN, SYDVKM. This CDR3 has 15 amino acids. Trimming pared 6 bases from V and 3 bases from J, leaving 15 bases between. For the CDR3, the DNA is TGTGCCAGCAGGACGGGACAAGGATACAATCAGCCCCAGCATTTT. The encoded protein is CASRTGQGYNQPQHF.

With regard to this clone: Other DNA sequences in this sample translate to the same CDR3. V usage is TRBV7-9 and J usage is TRBJ2-3; the D is unclear. CDR1 and CDR2 from the germline V gene are SEHNR and FQNEAQ (reference sequence). The CDR3 is 12 residues long. Trimming shortened V by 5 bases and J by 4 bases, and 7 bases separated the two germline ends. CDR3 amino acids: CASSPSPDTQYF. The CDR3 bases are TGTGCCAGCAGCCCTAGTCCAGATACGCAGTATTTT.

J is TRBJ2-1 and V is TRBV18; 7 bases match TRBD2. The CDR3 has 15 residues. Germline V gene sequence: CDR1 KGHSH, CDR2 LQKENI. Trimming removed 0 bases from V and 4 bases from J; junction bases left unmatched: 3. Written as DNA, the CDR3 is TGTGCCAGCTCACCACCGGGACTACCGTACAATGAGCAGTTCTTC. As protein: CASSPPGLPYNEQFF.

J is TRBJ2-7 and V is TRBV27; 9 bases match TRBD2. The CDR3 covers 17 residues. CDR1 and CDR2 (germline): MNHEY, SMNVEV (reference sequence). The J segment lost 2 bases and the V segment lost 7 bases, leaving 15 bases of the junction unmatched. Written as DNA, the CDR3 is TGTGCCAGCACCCGGGGTAGCGGGAGAGATGGTGCCTACGAGCAGTACTTC. It yields the protein CASTRGSGRDGAYEQYF.

The J gene is TRBJ2-1, the V gene TRBV27; 13 nucleotides agree with TRBD2. V lost 7 bases, J lost 0 bases, and 12 bases stayed unmatched. Germline CDR1 reads MNHEY; CDR2 reads SMNVEV (reference sequence). This CDR3 region has 19 residues. CDR3 in amino acids: CASTADPRTSGSSYNEQFF. The CDR3 nucleotides read TGTGCCAGCACGGCTGACCCCCGGACTAGCGGGAGCTCCTACAATGAGCAGTTCTTC.

This rearrangement joins TRBV27 to TRBJ2-7; the D gene is possibly TRBD1 (6 bases). The germline V gene has CDR1 MNHEY and CDR2 SMNVEV (reference sequence). The CDR3 spans 14 residues. V was cut by 3 bases and J by 2 bases, with 11 bases left in between. DNA for the CDR3: TGTGCCAGCAGTTTCGACAGGCTCACCTACGAGCAGTACTTC. It specifies CASSFDRLTYEQYF.

This clone came up once. The chain has TRBV5-5 and TRBJ2-7, with 9 bases matching TRBD1. The CDR3 contains 15 residues. From germline, CDR1 is SGHKS and CDR2 YYEKEE (reference sequence). Trimming cost V 0 bases and J 2 bases; bases outside gene matches: 3. CDR3 nucleotides: TGTGCCAGCAGCTTGGACAGGGGGCGAACCTACGAGCAGTACTTC. Translated: CASSLDRGRTYEQYF.

This chain connects TRBV2 to TRBJ2-2, with D possibly matching TRBD2 (6 bases). The germline V and J ends were trimmed by 8 bases and 4 bases, with 14 bases remaining between them. Germline loops: CDR1 SNHLY, CDR2 FYNNEI. CDR3 length: 14 residues. For the CDR3, the DNA is TGTGCCAGCGGAGGAGGGAGAGGCACCGGGGAGCTGTTTTTT. It translates to CASGGGRGTGELFF.

This rearrangement joins TRBV5-1 to TRBJ2-1, with D perhaps matching TRBD2 (6 bases). V lost 7 bases and J 0 bases, leaving 14 bases between the germline ends. CDR3 length: 15 amino acids. Germline-derived CDR1 and CDR2 are SGHRS and YFSETQ. CDR3 protein: CASFYSGGSYNEQFF. The CDR3 region has the DNA TGCGCCAGCTTCTATAGCGGAGGCTCCTACAATGAGCAGTTCTTC.